Listed below are T cell receptor beta chains from one sample, sequenced in a study of T cell responses to AZD1222 COVID-19 vaccine. Sequencing used immunoSEQ multiplex PCR; TCRdb keeps in-frame clones, though not all of them. Here the sample spans some 110,000 clones, roughly nine tenths being singletons. Sequenced material: peripheral blood, taken 28 days after the second dose of the MenACWY control vaccine. These TCRs come from an adult who received the MenACWY meningococcal vaccine as a control. The CDR3 runs from the conserved cysteine through the conserved F or W. The order of the fields is CDR3 length, V gene, CDR3 protein.

len: 14
v_gene: TRBV7-9
CDR3aa: CASSSLGLNSPLHF

len: 19
v_gene: TRBV6-4
CDR3aa: CASSDLGTNRGATNEKLFF

len: 18
v_gene: TRBV6-2/TRBV6-3
CDR3aa: CASSYSIDDDFLNTEAFF

len: 14
v_gene: TRBV11-3
CDR3aa: CASSSQGSSGELFF

len: 15
v_gene: TRBV5-1
CDR3aa: CASSLGGGAEETQYF

len: 16
v_gene: TRBV7-2
CDR3aa: CASSSPRTRPPYEQYF

len: 12
v_gene: TRBV12-3/TRBV12-4
CDR3aa: CASSSLGGELFF

len: 15
v_gene: TRBV4-1
CDR3aa: CASSQVVGVSYEQYF

len: 13
v_gene: TRBV6-5
CDR3aa: CASSPGIPGELFF

len: 15
v_gene: TRBV27
CDR3aa: CASSLSRVFNNEQFF

len: 13
v_gene: TRBV24-1
CDR3aa: CATSDRPDNEQFF

len: 14
v_gene: TRBV7-2
CDR3aa: CASSLIEGGYGYTF

len: 12
v_gene: TRBV19
CDR3aa: CASRHPDAGAFF

len: 13
v_gene: TRBV9
CDR3aa: CASSVDRDYGYTF

len: 13
v_gene: TRBV29-1
CDR3aa: CSVPGELEEKLFF

len: 16
v_gene: TRBV19
CDR3aa: CASSPGQGLGAYEQYF

len: 11
v_gene: TRBV6-5
CDR3aa: CASSYWTGGTF

len: 17
v_gene: TRBV28
CDR3aa: CASSSGGRGGTNEKLFF

len: 16
v_gene: TRBV7-6
CDR3aa: CASTLSGGAGTGELFF

len: 16
v_gene: TRBV5-1
CDR3aa: CASRTGTGGGYNEQFF

len: 15
v_gene: TRBV18
CDR3aa: CASSPRRSETDTQYF

len: 16
v_gene: TRBV19
CDR3aa: CASSLAGAPSTDTQYF

len: 14
v_gene: TRBV19
CDR3aa: CASNPATLGQPQHF

len: 12
v_gene: TRBV14
CDR3aa: CASSQGVQPQHF

len: 15
v_gene: TRBV7-2
CDR3aa: CASSSRTGSLYEQYF

len: 15
v_gene: TRBV2
CDR3aa: CASRGSGVGSTEAFF

len: 12
v_gene: TRBV19
CDR3aa: CASSPTAGELFF

len: 14
v_gene: TRBV18
CDR3aa: CASNEGVGNSPLHF

len: 17
v_gene: TRBV10-3
CDR3aa: CAISESLRTGWNTEAFF

len: 11
v_gene: TRBV28
CDR3aa: CASSTYNEQFF

len: 13
v_gene: TRBV19
CDR3aa: CASSFGLNEKLFF

len: 14
v_gene: TRBV6-2/TRBV6-3
CDR3aa: CASSSRDRDEKLFF

len: 14
v_gene: TRBV29-1
CDR3aa: CSVEDRTGVGEQYF

len: 16
v_gene: TRBV7-3
CDR3aa: CASSFLGGGVLDTQYF

len: 17
v_gene: TRBV19
CDR3aa: CASSMLQRHKMNTEAFF

len: 14
v_gene: TRBV3-1/TRBV3-2
CDR3aa: CASSQRVFSYEQYF

len: 16
v_gene: TRBV7-3
CDR3aa: CASSLTSGGNTGELFF

len: 15
v_gene: TRBV5-1
CDR3aa: CASSLVGGATDTQYF

len: 18
v_gene: TRBV4-1
CDR3aa: CASSEGTGRRHSGNTIYF

len: 12
v_gene: TRBV12-5
CDR3aa: CASGAPQGTAFF

len: 16
v_gene: TRBV5-4
CDR3aa: CASSSRQDSNTGELFF

len: 13
v_gene: TRBV9
CDR3aa: CASSVMGNTEAFF

len: 13
v_gene: TRBV2
CDR3aa: CASRDRENTEAFF

len: 12
v_gene: TRBV19
CDR3aa: CASSQTFSGYTF

len: 16
v_gene: TRBV14
CDR3aa: CASSQMTGTAFYGYTF

len: 12
v_gene: TRBV30
CDR3aa: CAWSQGGNTIYF

len: 15
v_gene: TRBV27
CDR3aa: CASSLWRRGSYEQYF

len: 20
v_gene: TRBV7-6
CDR3aa: CASSLFRGERGLSYNSPLHF

len: 14
v_gene: TRBV18
CDR3aa: CASSWDREPTEAFF

len: 14
v_gene: TRBV7-2
CDR3aa: CASSQGTGEETQYF

len: 14
v_gene: TRBV28
CDR3aa: CASGFWGMNTEAFF

len: 14
v_gene: TRBV2
CDR3aa: CASSEGSMGARSTF

len: 17
v_gene: TRBV4-3
CDR3aa: CASSQDGAGAAGNTIYF

len: 11
v_gene: TRBV7-9
CDR3aa: CASSFRNEQYF

len: 13
v_gene: TRBV7-9
CDR3aa: CASSPPRSTEAFF

len: 14
v_gene: TRBV10-3
CDR3aa: CAISGTGESYGYTF

len: 17
v_gene: TRBV7-8
CDR3aa: CASSLAKDRAVYYGYTF

len: 14
v_gene: TRBV9
CDR3aa: CASSAAPDTGELFF

len: 16
v_gene: TRBV10-3
CDR3aa: CAISGGQGSLSYEQYF